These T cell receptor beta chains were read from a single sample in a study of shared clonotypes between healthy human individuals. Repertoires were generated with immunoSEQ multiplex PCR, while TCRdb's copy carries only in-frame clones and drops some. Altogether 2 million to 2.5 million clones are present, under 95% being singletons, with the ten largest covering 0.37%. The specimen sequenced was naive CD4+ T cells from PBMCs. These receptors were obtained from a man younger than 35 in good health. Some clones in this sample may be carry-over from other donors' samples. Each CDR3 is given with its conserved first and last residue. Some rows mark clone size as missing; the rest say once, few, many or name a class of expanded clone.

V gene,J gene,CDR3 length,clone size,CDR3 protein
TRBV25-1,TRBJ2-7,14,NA,CASPPGQGRNEQYF
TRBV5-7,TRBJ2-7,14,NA,CASSPSGRVGEQYF
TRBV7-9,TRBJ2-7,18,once,CASSPRGAGDGSFYEQYF
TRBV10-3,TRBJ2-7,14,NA,CAISEKKGRDEQYF
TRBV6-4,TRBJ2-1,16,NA,CASSLRLAGSYNEQFF
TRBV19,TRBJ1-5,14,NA,CASSTRASNQPQHF
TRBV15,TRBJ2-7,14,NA,CATSRRTGGNEQYF
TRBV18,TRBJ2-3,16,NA,CASSPRLAGETDTQYF
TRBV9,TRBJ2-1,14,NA,CASSTRGGPSEQFF
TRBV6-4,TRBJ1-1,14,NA,CASSPTGKHTEAFF
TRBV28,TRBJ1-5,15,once,CASSLRGRPGQPQHF
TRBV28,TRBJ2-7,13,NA,CASTPSVPYEQYF
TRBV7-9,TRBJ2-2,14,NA,CASSLAGRTGELFF
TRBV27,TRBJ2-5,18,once,CASSLLGLAGGGGETQYF
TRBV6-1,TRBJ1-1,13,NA,CATFYLGNTEAFF
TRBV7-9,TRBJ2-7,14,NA,CASSKPGQGYEQYF
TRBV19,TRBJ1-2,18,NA,CASSSVRDGWYVGDGYTF
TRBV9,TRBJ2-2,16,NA,CASSVARGQNTGELFF
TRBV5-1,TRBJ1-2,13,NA,CASSLTDSNGYTF
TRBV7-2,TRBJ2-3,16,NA,CASSLRWWADPDTQYF
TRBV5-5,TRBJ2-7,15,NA,CASSRPGSESYEQYF
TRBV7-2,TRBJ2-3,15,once,CASSLNPSSTDTQYF
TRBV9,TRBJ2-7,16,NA,CASSRLPGQGGYEQYF
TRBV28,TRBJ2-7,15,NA,CASADQGLPSPEQYF
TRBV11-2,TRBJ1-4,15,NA,CASSRTTGGGEKLFF